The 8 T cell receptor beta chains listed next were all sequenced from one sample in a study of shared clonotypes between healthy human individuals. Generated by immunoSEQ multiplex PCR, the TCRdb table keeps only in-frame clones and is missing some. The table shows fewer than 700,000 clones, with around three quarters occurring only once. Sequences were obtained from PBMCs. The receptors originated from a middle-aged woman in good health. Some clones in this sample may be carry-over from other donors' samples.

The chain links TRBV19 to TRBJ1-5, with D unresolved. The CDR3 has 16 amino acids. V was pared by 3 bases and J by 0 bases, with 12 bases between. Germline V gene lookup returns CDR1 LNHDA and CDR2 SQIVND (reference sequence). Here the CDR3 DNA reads TGTGCCAGTAGTATCCCGGACTGGGATAGCAATCAGCCCCAGCATTTT. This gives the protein CASSIPDWDSNQPQHF. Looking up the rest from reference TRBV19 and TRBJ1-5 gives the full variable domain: DGGITQSPKYLFRKEGQNVTLSCEQNLNHDAMYWYRQDPGQGLRLIYYSQIVNDFQKGDIAEGYSVSREKKESFPLTVTSAQKNPTAFYLCASSIPDWDSNQPQHFGDGTRLSIL.

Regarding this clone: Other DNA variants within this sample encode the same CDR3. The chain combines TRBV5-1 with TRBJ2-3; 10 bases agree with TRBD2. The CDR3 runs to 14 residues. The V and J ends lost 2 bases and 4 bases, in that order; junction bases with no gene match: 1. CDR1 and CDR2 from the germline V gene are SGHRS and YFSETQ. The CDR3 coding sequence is TGCGCCAGCAGCTTAGCGGGAGGGTCAGATACGCAGTATTTT. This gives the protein CASSLAGGSDTQYF.

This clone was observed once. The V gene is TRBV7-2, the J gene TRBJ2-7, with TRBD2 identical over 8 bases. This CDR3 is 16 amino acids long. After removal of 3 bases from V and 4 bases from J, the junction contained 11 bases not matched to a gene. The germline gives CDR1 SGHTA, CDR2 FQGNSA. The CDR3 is CASSFPGGPNRYEQYF. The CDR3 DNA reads TGTGCCAGCAGCTTCCCGGGAGGGCCTAATCGGTACGAGCAGTACTTC. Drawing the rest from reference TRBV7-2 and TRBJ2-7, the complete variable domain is GAGVSQSPSNKVTEKGKDVELRCDPISGHTALYWYRQSLGQGLEFLIYFQGNSAPDKSGLPSDRFSAERTGGSVSTLTIQRTQQEDSAVYLCASSFPGGPNRYEQYFGPGTRLTVT.

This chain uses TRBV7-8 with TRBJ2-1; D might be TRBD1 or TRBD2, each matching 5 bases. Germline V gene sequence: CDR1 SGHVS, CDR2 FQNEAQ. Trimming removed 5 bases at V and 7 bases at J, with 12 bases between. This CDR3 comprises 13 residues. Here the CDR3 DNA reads TGTGCCAGCAGCCGAGGGACCCTTAATGAGCAGTTCTTC. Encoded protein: CASSRGTLNEQFF.

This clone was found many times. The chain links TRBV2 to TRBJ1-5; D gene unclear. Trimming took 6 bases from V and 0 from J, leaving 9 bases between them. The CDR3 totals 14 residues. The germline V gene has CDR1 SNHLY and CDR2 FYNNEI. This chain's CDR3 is CASSPLNSNQPQHF. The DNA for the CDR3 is TGTGCCAGCAGCCCACTAAATAGCAATCAGCCCCAGCATTTT.

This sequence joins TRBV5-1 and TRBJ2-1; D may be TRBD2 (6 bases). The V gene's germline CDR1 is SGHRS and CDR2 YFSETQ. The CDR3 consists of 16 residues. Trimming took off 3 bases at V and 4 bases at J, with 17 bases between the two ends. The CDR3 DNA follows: TGCGCCAGCAGCTCGAGCCGGGACTCGATATACAATGAGCAGTTCTTC. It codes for CASSSSRDSIYNEQFF.

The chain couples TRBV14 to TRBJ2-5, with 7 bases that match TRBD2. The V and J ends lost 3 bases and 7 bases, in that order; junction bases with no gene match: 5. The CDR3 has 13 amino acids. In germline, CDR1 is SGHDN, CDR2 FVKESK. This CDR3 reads CASSQTSFGTQYF. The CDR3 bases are TGTGCCAGCAGCCAGACTAGCTTCGGGACCCAGTACTTC. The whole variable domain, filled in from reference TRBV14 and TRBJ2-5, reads EAGVTQFPSHSVIEKGQTVTLRCDPISGHDNLYWYRRVMGKEIKFLLHFVKESKQDESGMPNNRFLAERTGGTYSTLKVQPAELEDSGVYFCASSQTSFGTQYFGPGTRLLVL.

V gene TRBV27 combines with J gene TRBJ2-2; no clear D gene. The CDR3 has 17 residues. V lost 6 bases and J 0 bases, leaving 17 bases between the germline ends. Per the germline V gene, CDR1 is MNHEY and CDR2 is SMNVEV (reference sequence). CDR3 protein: CASRKGPDPANTGELFF. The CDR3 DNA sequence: TGTGCCAGCAGAAAGGGCCCCGACCCCGCGAACACCGGGGAGCTGTTTTTT.